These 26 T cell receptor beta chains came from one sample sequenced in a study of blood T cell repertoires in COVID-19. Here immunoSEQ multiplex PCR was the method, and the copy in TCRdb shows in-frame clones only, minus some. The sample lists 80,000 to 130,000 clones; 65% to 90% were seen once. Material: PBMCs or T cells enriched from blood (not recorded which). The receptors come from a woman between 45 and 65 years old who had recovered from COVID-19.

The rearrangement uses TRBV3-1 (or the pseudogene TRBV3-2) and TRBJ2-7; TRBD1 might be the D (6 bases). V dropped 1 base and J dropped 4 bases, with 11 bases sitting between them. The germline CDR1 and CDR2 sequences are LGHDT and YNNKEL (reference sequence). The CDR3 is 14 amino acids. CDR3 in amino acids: CASSQGRGAYEQYF. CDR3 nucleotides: TGTGCCAGCAGCCAAGGCAGGGGAGCGTACGAGCAGTACTTC.

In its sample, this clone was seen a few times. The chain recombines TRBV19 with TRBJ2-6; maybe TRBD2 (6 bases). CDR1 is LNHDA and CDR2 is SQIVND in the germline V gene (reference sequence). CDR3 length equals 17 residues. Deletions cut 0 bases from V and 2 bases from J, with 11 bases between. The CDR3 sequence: CASSIDRAGTGANVLTF. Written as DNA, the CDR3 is TGTGCCAGTAGTATAGATCGGGCGGGGACTGGGGCCAACGTCCTGACTTTC.

The CDR3, as DNA: TGCGCCAGCAGCCAACCTACTGTTGCAACTAATGAAAAACTGTTTTTT. This codes for CASSQPTVATNEKLFF. V and J are TRBV4-1 and TRBJ1-4, with D uncertain. Germline V gene lookup returns CDR1 MGHRA and CDR2 YSYEKL. V was pared by 2 bases and J by 0 bases, with 10 bases between. CDR3 size: 16 residues.

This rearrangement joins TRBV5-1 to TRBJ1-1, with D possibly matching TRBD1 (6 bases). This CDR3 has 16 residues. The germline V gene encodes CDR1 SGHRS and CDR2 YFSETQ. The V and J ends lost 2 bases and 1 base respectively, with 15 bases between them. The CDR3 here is CASSFGGGRENTEAFF. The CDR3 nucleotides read TGCGCCAGCAGCTTTGGCGGGGGGCGTGAGAACACTGAAGCTTTCTTT.

The CDR3 DNA sequence: TGTGCCAGCAGCTTACTCACAGGGGGCTTTCAGCCCCAGCATTTT. Protein: CASSLLTGGFQPQHF. The chain couples TRBV7-8 to TRBJ1-5, with 9 bases identical to TRBD1. Germline V gives CDR1 SGHVS, CDR2 FQNEAQ. V was clipped by 2 bases and J by 6 bases; unmatched bases: 5. CDR3 size: 15 residues.

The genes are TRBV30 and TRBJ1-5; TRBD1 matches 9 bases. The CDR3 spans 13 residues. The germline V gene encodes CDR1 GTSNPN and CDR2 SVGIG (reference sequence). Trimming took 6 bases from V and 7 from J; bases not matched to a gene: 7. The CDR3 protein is CACRTGVGQPQHF. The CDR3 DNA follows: TGTGCCTGCAGGACAGGGGTTGGGCAGCCCCAGCATTTT. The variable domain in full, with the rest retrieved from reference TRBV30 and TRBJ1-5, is SQTIHQWPATLVQPVGSPLSLECTVEGTSNPNLYWYRQAAGRGLQLLFYSVGIGQISSEVPQNLSASRPQDRQFILSSKKLLLSDSGFYLCACRTGVGQPQHFGDGTRLSIL.

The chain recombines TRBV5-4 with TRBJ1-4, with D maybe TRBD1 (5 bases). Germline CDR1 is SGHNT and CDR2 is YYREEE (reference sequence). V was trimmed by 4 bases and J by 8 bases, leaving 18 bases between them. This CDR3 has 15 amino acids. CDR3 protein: CASSPLGPSQEKLFF. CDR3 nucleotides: TGTGCCAGCAGCCCCCTGGGGCCTTCCCAAGAAAAACTGTTTTTT.

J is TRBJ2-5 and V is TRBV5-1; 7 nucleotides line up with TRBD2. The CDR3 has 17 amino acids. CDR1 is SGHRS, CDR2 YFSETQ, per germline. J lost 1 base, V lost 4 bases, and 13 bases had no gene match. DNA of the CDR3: TGCGCCAGCAGCCTGGGAGGAGTCGGGGGGATCCAAGAGACCCAGTACTTC. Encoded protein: CASSLGGVGGIQETQYF.

The CDR3 nucleotides read TGCGCCAGCAGCCAAGGAGGTACCCCGTTTGCAACTAATGAAAAACTGTTTTTT. This translates into CASSQGGTPFATNEKLFF. V is TRBV4-1 and J is TRBJ1-4; D is ambiguous. This CDR3 has 18 residues. Germline CDR1 is MGHRA and CDR2 is YSYEKL. V shed 1 base and J shed 0 bases, with 15 bases lying between them.

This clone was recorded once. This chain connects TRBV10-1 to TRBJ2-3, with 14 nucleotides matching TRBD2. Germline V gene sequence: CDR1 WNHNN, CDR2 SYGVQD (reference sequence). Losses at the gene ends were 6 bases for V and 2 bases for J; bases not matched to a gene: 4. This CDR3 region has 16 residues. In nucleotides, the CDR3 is TGCGCCAGCAGCCGACTAGCGGGAGGGCCCACAGATACGCAGTATTTT. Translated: CASSRLAGGPTDTQYF.

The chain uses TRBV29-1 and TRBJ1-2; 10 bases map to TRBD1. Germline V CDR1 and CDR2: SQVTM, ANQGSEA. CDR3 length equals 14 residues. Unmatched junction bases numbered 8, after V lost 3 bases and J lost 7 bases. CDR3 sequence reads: CSVESQRTGGGYTF. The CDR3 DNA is TGCAGCGTTGAGTCCCAGAGGACAGGGGGTGGCTACACCTTC.

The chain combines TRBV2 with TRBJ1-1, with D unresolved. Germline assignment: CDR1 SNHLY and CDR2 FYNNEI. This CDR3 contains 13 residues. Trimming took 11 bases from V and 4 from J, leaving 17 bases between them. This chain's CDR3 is CAGRLYGATEAFF. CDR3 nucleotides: TGTGCCGGCCGACTGTACGGCGCCACTGAAGCTTTCTTT.

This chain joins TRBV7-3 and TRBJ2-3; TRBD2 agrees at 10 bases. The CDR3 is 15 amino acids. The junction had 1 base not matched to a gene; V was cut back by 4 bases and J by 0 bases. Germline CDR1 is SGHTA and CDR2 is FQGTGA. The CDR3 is CASSSSGRSTDTQYF. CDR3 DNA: TGTGCCAGCAGCTCTAGCGGGAGAAGCACAGATACGCAGTATTTT.

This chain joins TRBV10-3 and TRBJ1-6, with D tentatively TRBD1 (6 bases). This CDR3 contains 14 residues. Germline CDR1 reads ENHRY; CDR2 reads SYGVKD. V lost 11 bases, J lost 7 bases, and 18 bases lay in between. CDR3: CASQLGRGNSPLHF. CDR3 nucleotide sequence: TGTGCCTCCCAGTTGGGCAGGGGCAATTCACCCCTCCACTTT.

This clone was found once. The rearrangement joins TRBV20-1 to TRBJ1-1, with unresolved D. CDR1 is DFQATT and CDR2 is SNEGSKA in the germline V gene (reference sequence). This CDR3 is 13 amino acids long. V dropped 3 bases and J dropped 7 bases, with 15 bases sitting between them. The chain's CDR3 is CSASPPGSIEAFF. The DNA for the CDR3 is TGCAGTGCTAGTCCCCCGGGATCGATTGAAGCTTTCTTT.

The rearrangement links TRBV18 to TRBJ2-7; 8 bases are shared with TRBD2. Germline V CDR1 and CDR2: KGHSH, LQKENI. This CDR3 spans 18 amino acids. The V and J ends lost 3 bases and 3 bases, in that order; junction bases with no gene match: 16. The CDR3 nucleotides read TGTGCCAGCTCACCGTCCCGGCGGCCTAGCGGGCCTAACTACGAGCAGTACTTC. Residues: CASSPSRRPSGPNYEQYF.

The CDR3 sequence: CASSQVRTKDIYTF. In DNA form, the CDR3 reads TGCGCCAGCAGCCAAGTGCGGACCAAGGACATCTACACCTTC. The rearrangement uses TRBV4-1 and TRBJ1-2, with D possibly TRBD1 on 5 matching bases. The CDR3 extends over 14 amino acids. CDR1 is MGHRA, CDR2 YSYEKL, per germline. The V and J ends lost 1 base and 10 bases respectively, with 16 bases between them.

The CDR3 DNA reads TGTGCCAGCGGCCCAGTGCCCTACGAGCAGTACTTC. It specifies CASGPVPYEQYF. The V call is TRBV12-3 or TRBV12-4, the J call TRBJ2-7; D gene uncertain. This CDR3 spans 12 amino acids. Trimming left V 8 bases short and J 2 bases short, with 10 bases between.

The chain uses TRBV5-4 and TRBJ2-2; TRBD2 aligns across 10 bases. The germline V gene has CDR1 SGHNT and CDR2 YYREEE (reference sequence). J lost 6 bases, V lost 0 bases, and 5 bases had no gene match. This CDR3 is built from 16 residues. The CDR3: CASSLELAGAAGELFF. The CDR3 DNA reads TGTGCCAGCAGCTTGGAGCTAGCGGGAGCGGCCGGGGAGCTGTTTTTT.

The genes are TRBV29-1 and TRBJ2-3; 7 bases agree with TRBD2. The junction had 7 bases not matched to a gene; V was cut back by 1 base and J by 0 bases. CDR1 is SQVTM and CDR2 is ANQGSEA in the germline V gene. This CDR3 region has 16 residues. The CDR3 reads CSVEGTASGSTDTQYF. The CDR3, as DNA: TGCAGCGTTGAAGGAACAGCTAGCGGTAGCACAGATACGCAGTATTTT.

This CDR3 is CASSQDTSRYNEQFF. CDR3 nucleotides: TGTGCCAGCAGCCAAGATACTAGCCGGTACAATGAGCAGTTCTTC. The chain combines TRBV3-1 (or the pseudogene TRBV3-2) with TRBJ2-1; D perhaps matches TRBD2 (6 bases). The CDR3 has 15 amino acids. Germline V gene data show CDR1 as LGHDT and CDR2 as YNNKEL (reference sequence). Trimming left V 0 bases short and J 4 bases short, with 10 bases between.

CDR3 nucleotide sequence: TGTGCCAGCAGCTTAGGACAGAACTACGAGCAGTACTTC. It encodes CASSLGQNYEQYF. The chain is built from TRBV11-3 and TRBJ2-7, with a possible D match to TRBD1 (5 bases). Germline V CDR1 and CDR2: SGHNT, YENEEA. The CDR3 sequence is 13 residues long. V was pared by 1 base and J by 3 bases, with 7 bases between.

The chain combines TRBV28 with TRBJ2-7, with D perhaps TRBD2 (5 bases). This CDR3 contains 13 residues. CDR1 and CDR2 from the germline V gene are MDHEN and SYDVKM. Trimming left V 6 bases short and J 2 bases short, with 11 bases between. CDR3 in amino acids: CASRPPGAYEQYF. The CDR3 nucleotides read TGTGCCAGCAGGCCACCCGGGGCCTACGAGCAGTACTTC. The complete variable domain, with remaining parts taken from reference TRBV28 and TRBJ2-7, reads DVKVTQSSRYLVKRTGEKVFLECVQDMDHENMFWYRQDPGLGLRLIYFSYDVKMKEKGDIPEGYSVSREKKERFSLILESASTNQTSMYLCASRPPGAYEQYFGPGTRLTVT.

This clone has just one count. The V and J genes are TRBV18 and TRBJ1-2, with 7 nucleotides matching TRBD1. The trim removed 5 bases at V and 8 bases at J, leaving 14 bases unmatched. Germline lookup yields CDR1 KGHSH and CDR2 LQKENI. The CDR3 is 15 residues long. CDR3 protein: CASSTTGEGRLGYTF. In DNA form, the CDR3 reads TGTGCCAGCTCAACAACAGGGGAAGGCCGTTTAGGCTACACCTTC.

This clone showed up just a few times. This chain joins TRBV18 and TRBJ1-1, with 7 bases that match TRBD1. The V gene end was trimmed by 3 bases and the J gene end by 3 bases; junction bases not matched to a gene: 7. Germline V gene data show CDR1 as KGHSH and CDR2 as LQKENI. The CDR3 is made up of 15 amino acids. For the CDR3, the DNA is TGTGCCAGCTCACCTAAGAAGGGGGCGGACACTGAAGCTTTCTTT. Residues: CASSPKKGADTEAFF.

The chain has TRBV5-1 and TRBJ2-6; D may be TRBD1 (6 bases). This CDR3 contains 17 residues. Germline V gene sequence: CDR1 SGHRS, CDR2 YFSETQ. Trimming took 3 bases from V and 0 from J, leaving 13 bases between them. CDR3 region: CASSSQGTYSGANVLTF. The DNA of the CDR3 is TGCGCCAGCAGCTCACAGGGAACCTACTCTGGGGCCAACGTCCTGACTTTC.